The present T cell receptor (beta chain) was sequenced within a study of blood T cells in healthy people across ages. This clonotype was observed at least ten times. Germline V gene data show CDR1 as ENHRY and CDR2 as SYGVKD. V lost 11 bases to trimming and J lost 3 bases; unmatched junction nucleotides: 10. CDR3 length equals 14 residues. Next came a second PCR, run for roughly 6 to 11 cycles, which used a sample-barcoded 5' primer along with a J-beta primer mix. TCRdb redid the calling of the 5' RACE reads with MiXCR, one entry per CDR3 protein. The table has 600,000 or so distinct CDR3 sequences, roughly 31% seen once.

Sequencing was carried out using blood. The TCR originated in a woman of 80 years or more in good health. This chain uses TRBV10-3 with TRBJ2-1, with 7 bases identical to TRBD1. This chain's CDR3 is CAATGTANYNEQFF. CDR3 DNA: TGTGCCGCCACCGGGACAGCAAACTACAATGAGCAGTTCTTC.